The entry below gives a single T cell receptor beta chain sequence along with its context. Its matching antigen is unknown. Clones were sequenced by immunoSEQ multiplex PCR, and TCRdb holds only the in-frame ones, with some missing. The data contain about 97,000 clones, 85% to 90% of them singletons. V lost 2 bases, J lost 7 bases, and 17 bases lay in between. This CDR3 contains 16 residues. Looked up from germline, CDR1 is KGHSH and CDR2 is LQKENI. The entry originates in a study of T cell responses to AZD1222 COVID-19 vaccine. Study-wide context: Doses given second, at about 4 or about 12 weeks, were pooled. Study outcomes and limitations: Seropositive at baseline were only a handful of AZD1222 recipients. Close to half of spike-specific TCRs reportedly recognize unmutated variant regions. None of the repertoires were sampled until the peak T cell response had passed.

V gene TRBV18 combines with J gene TRBJ1-4; tentatively, D is TRBD1 (6 bases). Here the sequenced sample was peripheral blood, taken on day 0 of AZD1222 vaccination. The sequence derives from an adult in good health. CDR3: CASSPRGTQAREKLFF. The CDR3, as DNA: TGTGCCAGCTCACCAAGGGGGACTCAGGCCCGTGAAAAACTGTTTTTT.